Included here is one T cell receptor (beta chain) sequence, with context. In germline, CDR1 is MNHNS, CDR2 SASEGT. With V trimmed by 2 bases and J by 0 bases, 6 bases remained unmatched. The length of the CDR3 is 16 residues. These data come from a study of blood T cell repertoires in COVID-19. Turning to the study itself: Collection of acute and convalescent COVID-19 samples took place in the United States, Italy and Spain. PBMCs, B-cell-depleted T cells, or T cells provided the cDNA or gDNA that made up the material.

In the original analysis: Estimation of nucleated cell counts was performed using reference gene primer amplification. TCRdb keeps only in-frame clones here, not all; method: immunoSEQ multiplex PCR. Clone size and V and J calls were adopted from that table, with D and trimming inferred from the DNA. This table holds about 140,000 clones, about 76% found once. Source material: peripheral blood. This TCR was sampled from a human donor in a cohort sampled during active COVID-19. The rearrangement joins TRBV6-1 to TRBJ2-5; TRBD1 matches at 7 bases. The CDR3 sequence: CASSENRGGYQETQYF. CDR3 nucleotide sequence: TGTGCCAGCAGTGAAAACAGGGGTGGGTACCAAGAGACCCAGTACTTC.